This T cell receptor beta chain emerged from a study of blood T cell repertoires in COVID-19. Under the authors' procedure: Scientists estimated how many nucleated cells there were by amplifying reference gene primers. Assay used: immunoSEQ multiplex PCR; TCRdb lists only in-frame clones, some missing. For V, J and clone size, that table is used; D and trimming come from the DNA. The sample lists about 440,000 clones, roughly 87% occurring once. CDR3 size: 15 residues. Germline-derived CDR1 and CDR2 are LNHDA and SQIVND (reference sequence). The junction had 6 bases not matched to a gene; V was cut back by 8 bases and J by 0 bases.

The source material was PBMCs or T cells enriched from blood (not recorded which). This receptor was obtained from a man between 18 and 35 years old who had recovered from COVID-19. This rearrangement joins TRBV19 to TRBJ2-2; 7 nucleotides agree with TRBD2. The CDR3 spells CASGRLAANTGELFF. The CDR3 nucleotides are TGTGCCAGTGGGCGGCTAGCGGCGAACACCGGGGAGCTGTTTTTT.